The 2 T cell receptor beta chains below were found in one sample sequenced in a study of blood T cell repertoires in COVID-19. Generated by immunoSEQ multiplex PCR, the TCRdb table keeps only in-frame clones and is missing some. The sample carries 120,000 or so clones, more than 65% recorded once. The sample taken for sequencing was peripheral blood. The receptors stem from a woman aged 70 to 79 with acute or convalescent COVID-19.

The chain recombines TRBV6-6 with TRBJ2-6; D not resolved. This CDR3 has 14 amino acids. Trimming cost V 2 bases and J 1 base, with 3 bases left between them. Germline assignment: CDR1 MNHNY and CDR2 SVGAGI (reference sequence). DNA of the CDR3: TGTGCCAGCAGTTACCAGTCTGGGGCCAACGTCCTGACTTTC. This translates into CASSYQSGANVLTF.

The V gene is TRBV10-3, the J gene TRBJ2-7; perhaps TRBD1 as D (9 bases). Germline CDR1 reads ENHRY; CDR2 reads SYGVKD. The CDR3 loop spans 14 amino acids. V was clipped by 3 bases and J by 7 bases, with 16 bases between them. CDR3 in amino acids: CAISEVAGQGEQYF. The CDR3 bases are TGTGCCATCAGTGAAGTAGCGGGACAGGGAGAGCAGTACTTC.